Each of the 21 T cell receptor beta chains below was sequenced from the same sample in a study of blood T cells in healthy people across ages. Primers used in a second PCR of about 6 to 12 cycles were a sample-barcoded 5' primer and a J-beta primer mix. TCRdb re-derived calls from the 5' RACE reads in MiXCR, one entry per CDR3 protein. The profile shows about 900,000 distinct CDR3 sequences, 55% to 65% of them singletons. Sequencing was carried out using blood. The receptors stem from a man aged 25-45 years in good health.

In this sample, this clonotype turned up once. V is TRBV6-6 and J is TRBJ2-7; 10 bases are shared with TRBD2. Germline loops: CDR1 MNHNY, CDR2 SVGAGI (reference sequence). V gave up 5 bases and J gave up 2 bases; unmatched junction bases: 6. CDR3 length equals 15 residues. Written as DNA, the CDR3 is TGTGCCAGCAGTACCTCCCTAGCGGGGGCCTACGAGCAGTACTTC. Protein sequence: CASSTSLAGAYEQYF.

The rearrangement links TRBV21-1 to TRBJ1-6; the table's D call, TRBD1, has no DNA check behind it. TRBV21-1 is annotated as a pseudogene. CDR3 size: 18 residues. The CDR3 DNA reads as TGTGTCAGCAGCAACCTTAGAGGGGACAGCTCCTATAATTCACCCCTCCACTTT. Its protein product is CVSSNLRGDSSYNSPLHF.

In the case of this clonotype: A read error is possible here, since a much larger clone lies one base away. J is TRBJ2-7 and V is TRBV7-2; 8 bases are a match to TRBD1. With the DNA end fitting TRBJ2-5 better, the J assignment may be wrong. This CDR3 has 13 amino acids. Germline V gene data show CDR1 as SGHTA and CDR2 as FQGNSA. The CDR3: CAISSWTGETQYF. CDR3 nucleotides: TGTGCCATCAGCTCCTGGACAGGGGAGACCCAGTACTTC.

V and J are TRBV10-3 and TRBJ2-1; the match to TRBD1 covers 7 bases. The CDR3 spans 14 residues. Germline V gene sequence: CDR1 ENHRY, CDR2 SYGVKD. The V segment lost 8 bases and the J segment 4 bases; nucleotides outside the gene matches: 8. The CDR3 sequence is CAIGDGTEYNEQFF. As DNA, the CDR3 is TGTGCCATCGGGGACGGGACAGAGTACAATGAGCAGTTCTTC.

The rearrangement joins TRBV20-1 to TRBJ2-3, with 15 bases identical to TRBD2. Germline lookup yields CDR1 DFQATT and CDR2 SNEGSKA (reference sequence). Trimming removed 6 bases from V and 5 bases from J; junction bases left unmatched: 6. The CDR3 contains 15 residues. DNA for the CDR3: TGCAGTGCGCAGGGACTAGCGGGGGGTAAAGATACGCAGTATTTT. Translating gives CSAQGLAGGKDTQYF.

The J gene is TRBJ2-7, the V gene TRBV2, with 7 bases that match TRBD1. From germline, CDR1 is SNHLY and CDR2 FYNNEI. The CDR3 runs to 12 residues. The junction had 7 bases not matched to a gene; V was cut back by 10 bases and J by 4 bases. In DNA, the CDR3 is TGTGCCACTACAGGGGATAGGTACGAGCAGTACTTC. Translating gives CATTGDRYEQYF.

This chain connects TRBV2 to TRBJ2-7; D is perhaps TRBD2 (6 bases). The CDR3 runs to 15 residues. The ends were cut back, 1 base at V and 2 bases at J, with 12 bases in the middle. Germline V gene data show CDR1 as SNHLY and CDR2 as FYNNEI. The chain's CDR3 is CASSEVRTIAYEQYF. CDR3 in DNA: TGTGCCAGCAGTGAAGTCAGGACTATAGCCTACGAGCAGTACTTC.

This clonotype was detected only a few times. The chain is built from TRBV7-8 and TRBJ2-3; maybe TRBD2 (5 bases). Germline assignment: CDR1 SGHVS and CDR2 FQNEAQ. The CDR3 runs to 15 residues. Trimming stripped 3 bases from V and 4 bases from J, with 14 bases between. The DNA for the CDR3 is TGTGCCAGCAGCTTTACGGGTGCGGGTTCAGATACGCAGTATTTT. Translated: CASSFTGAGSDTQYF.

This rearrangement joins TRBV6-8 to TRBJ1-1; 9 nucleotides match TRBD1. The V gene's germline CDR1 is MNHGY and CDR2 SAAAGT. With 5 bases clipped from V and 3 bases from J, the junction kept 13 bases outside the gene matches. The length of the CDR3 is 17 residues. The CDR3 sequence is CASSTRTGEVVYTEAFF. The DNA of the CDR3 is TGTGCCAGCAGTACCCGGACAGGGGAGGTCGTGTACACTGAAGCTTTCTTT.

This clonotype has only a few counts. The chain couples TRBV28 to TRBJ2-4; D may be TRBD1 (6 bases). The better agreement between TRBJ2-7 and the DNA end casts doubt on the J call. The CDR3 spans 13 residues. Germline CDR1 is MDHEN and CDR2 is SYDVKM. The CDR3 is CASSASRGNEQYF. CDR3 nucleotide sequence: TGTGCCAGCAGTGCCTCCAGGGGCAACGAGCAGTACTTC.

The genes are TRBV5-1 and TRBJ2-5; D might be TRBD1 (6 bases). The germline V and J ends were trimmed by 5 bases and 2 bases, with 13 bases remaining between them. The CDR3 runs to 14 residues. The germline V gene has CDR1 SGHRS and CDR2 YFSETQ. The CDR3 reads CASRNYREQETQYF. DNA of the CDR3: TGCGCCAGCAGGAACTACAGGGAACAAGAGACCCAGTACTTC.

This chain joins TRBV9 and TRBJ2-5; D call uncertain. The length of the CDR3 is 14 residues. Trimming took off 0 bases at V and 5 bases at J, with 11 bases between the two ends. Per the germline V gene, CDR1 is SGDLS and CDR2 is YYNGEE. CDR3: CASSVESRVETQYF. CDR3 in DNA: TGTGCCAGCAGCGTAGAATCTCGTGTGGAGACCCAGTACTTC.

CDR3 bases: TGTGCCATCAGTGAGCCGAAAACAGGGACAACTCTTTACGAGCAGTACTTC. It codes for CAISEPKTGTTLYEQYF. The chain combines TRBV10-3 with TRBJ2-7; TRBD1 is a possible D gene (6 bases). The CDR3 contains 17 residues. Germline-derived CDR1 and CDR2 are ENHRY and SYGVKD. V shed 2 bases and J shed 4 bases, with 21 bases lying between them.

The chain carries TRBV2 and TRBJ2-5; D gene unclear. The J call is doubtful: the DNA matches TRBJ2-7 better. The CDR3 contains 14 residues. The germline V gene has CDR1 SNHLY and CDR2 FYNNEI. CDR3 nucleotides: TGTGCCAGCAGTAGGACCGCGAGCTCCTACGAGCAGTACTTC. Translation: CASSRTASSYEQYF.

This clonotype has only a few counts. The chain employs TRBV2 and TRBJ1-4, with D perhaps matching TRBD1 (5 bases). This CDR3 region has 13 residues. V shed 6 bases and J shed 7 bases, with 12 bases lying between them. Germline CDR1 is SNHLY and CDR2 is FYNNEI. Here the CDR3 reads CASRGGVGEKLFF. The CDR3 DNA follows: TGTGCCAGCAGGGGGGGAGTTGGTGAAAAACTGTTTTTT.

The chain employs TRBV9 and TRBJ2-7; D tentatively reads TRBD1 or TRBD2 (6 bases each). The V gene lost 5 bases and the J gene lost 5 bases, with 20 bases spanning the gap. Germline V lookup: CDR1 SGDLS, CDR2 YYNGEE. The CDR3 is 15 residues long. The CDR3 spells CASSYSGAPGDEQYF. In nucleotides, the CDR3 is TGTGCCAGCAGTTACTCGGGGGCCCCAGGGGACGAGCAGTACTTC.

J is TRBJ2-2 and V is TRBV27; D possibly corresponds to TRBD2 (5 bases). Per germline, CDR1 MNHEY and CDR2 SMNVEV (reference sequence). V lost 5 bases to trimming and J lost 7 bases, with 14 bases between them. There are 14 residues in the CDR3. CDR3 region: CASSPNRGNGELFF. The CDR3 DNA reads as TGTGCCAGCAGTCCGAACCGGGGTAACGGGGAGCTGTTTTTT.

This clonotype was recorded a few times. J is TRBJ2-1 and V is TRBV4-1, with D possibly being TRBD1 (6 bases). The ends were cut back, 1 base at V and 1 base at J, with 14 bases in the middle. Per the germline V gene, CDR1 is MGHRA and CDR2 is YSYEKL. This CDR3 is 17 amino acids long. DNA of the CDR3: TGCGCCAGCAGCCAAGGGGGGCGCAGGATTTCCTACAATGAGCAGTTCTTC. It yields the protein CASSQGGRRISYNEQFF.

The chain has TRBV7-3 and TRBJ2-3, with a tentative D call TRBD2 (6 bases). Trimming removed 5 bases at V and 4 bases at J, with 16 bases between. Germline assignment: CDR1 SGHTA and CDR2 FQGTGA. There are 15 residues in the CDR3. The CDR3 nucleotides read TGTGCCAGCAGCCCATCGGGACTTGGGGCAGATACGCAGTATTTT. It translates to CASSPSGLGADTQYF.

This clonotype was observed once. V is TRBV2 and J is TRBJ2-1; TRBD2 matches 14 bases. Germline values: CDR1 SNHLY, CDR2 FYNNEI. J gave up 0 bases and V 7 bases, and 5 bases lay outside the gene matches. The CDR3 totals 17 residues. The CDR3 is CASTGLAGVSSYNEQFF. The CDR3 region has the DNA TGTGCCAGCACGGGACTAGCGGGGGTAAGCTCCTACAATGAGCAGTTCTTC.

CDR3: CASSLGTGALEQYF. The CDR3 region has the DNA TGTGCCAGCAGCTTAGGAACGGGCGCCCTCGAGCAGTACTTC. The chain employs TRBV11-1 and TRBJ2-1; D ambiguous. Near its end, the DNA agrees better with TRBJ2-7, so the J call may be wrong. CDR1 is SGHAT and CDR2 is FQDESV in the germline V gene (reference sequence). CDR3 length equals 14 residues.